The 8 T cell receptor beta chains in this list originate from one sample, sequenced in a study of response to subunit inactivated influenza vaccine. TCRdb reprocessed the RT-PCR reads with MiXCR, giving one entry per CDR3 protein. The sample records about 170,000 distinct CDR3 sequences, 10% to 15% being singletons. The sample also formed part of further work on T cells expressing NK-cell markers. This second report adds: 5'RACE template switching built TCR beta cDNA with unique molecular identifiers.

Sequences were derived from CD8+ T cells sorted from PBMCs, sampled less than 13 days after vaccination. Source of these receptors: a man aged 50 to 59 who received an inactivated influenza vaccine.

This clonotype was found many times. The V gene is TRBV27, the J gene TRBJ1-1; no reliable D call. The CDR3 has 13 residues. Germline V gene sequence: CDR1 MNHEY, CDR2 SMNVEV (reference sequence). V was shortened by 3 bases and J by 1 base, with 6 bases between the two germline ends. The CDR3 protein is CASSFSGNTEAFF. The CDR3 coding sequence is TGTGCCAGCAGTTTTTCAGGGAACACTGAAGCTTTCTTT.

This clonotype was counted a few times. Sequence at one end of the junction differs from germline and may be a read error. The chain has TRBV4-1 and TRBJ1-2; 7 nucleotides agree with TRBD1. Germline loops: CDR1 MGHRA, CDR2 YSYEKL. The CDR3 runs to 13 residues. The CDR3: CASSLEFGDRSLF. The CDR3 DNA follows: TGCGCCAGCAGCCTAGAATTTGGGGACAGATCCCTCTTC.

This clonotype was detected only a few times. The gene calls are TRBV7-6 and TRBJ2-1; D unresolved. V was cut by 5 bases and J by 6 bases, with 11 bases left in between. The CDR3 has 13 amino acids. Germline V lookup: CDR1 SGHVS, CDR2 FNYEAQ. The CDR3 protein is CASSPTTPNEQFF. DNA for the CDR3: TGTGCCAGCAGCCCTACTACTCCCAATGAGCAGTTCTTC.

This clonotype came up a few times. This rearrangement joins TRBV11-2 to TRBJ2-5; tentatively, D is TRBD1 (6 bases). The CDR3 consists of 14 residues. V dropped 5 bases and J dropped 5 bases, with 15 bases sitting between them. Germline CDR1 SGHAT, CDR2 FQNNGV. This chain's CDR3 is CASSPWAGEETQYF. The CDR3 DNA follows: TGTGCCAGCAGCCCCTGGGCAGGGGAGGAGACCCAGTACTTC.

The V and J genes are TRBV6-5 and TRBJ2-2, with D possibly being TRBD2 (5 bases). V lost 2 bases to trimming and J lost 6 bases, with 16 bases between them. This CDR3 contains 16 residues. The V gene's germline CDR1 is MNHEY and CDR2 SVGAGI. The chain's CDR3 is CASSYVGVSRAGELFF. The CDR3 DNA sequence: TGTGCCAGCAGTTACGTCGGGGTTTCAAGGGCCGGGGAGCTGTTTTTT.

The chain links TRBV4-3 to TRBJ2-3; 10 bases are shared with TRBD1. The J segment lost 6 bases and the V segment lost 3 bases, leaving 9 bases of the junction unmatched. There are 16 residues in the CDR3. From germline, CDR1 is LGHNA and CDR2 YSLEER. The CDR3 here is CASSQEGQGLWDTQYF. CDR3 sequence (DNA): TGCGCCAGCAGCCAGGAGGGACAGGGGCTCTGGGATACGCAGTATTTT.

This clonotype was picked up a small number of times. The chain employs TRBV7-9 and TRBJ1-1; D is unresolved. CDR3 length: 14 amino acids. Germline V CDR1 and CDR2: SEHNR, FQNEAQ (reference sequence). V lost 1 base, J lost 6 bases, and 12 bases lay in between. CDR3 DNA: TGTGCCAGCAGCTTAGTCGGCAGGACCCCTGAAGCTTTCTTT. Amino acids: CASSLVGRTPEAFF.

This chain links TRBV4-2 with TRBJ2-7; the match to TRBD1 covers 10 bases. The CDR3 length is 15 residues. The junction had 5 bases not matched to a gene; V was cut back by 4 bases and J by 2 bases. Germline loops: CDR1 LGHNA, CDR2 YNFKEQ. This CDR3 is CASSPDRGTPYEQYF. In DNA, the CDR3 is TGTGCCAGCAGCCCGGACAGGGGGACCCCCTACGAGCAGTACTTC.